A single sample is the source of the 5 T cell receptor beta chains below, sequenced in a study of HIV-infected children after antiretroviral therapy interruption. Stated treatment: PENTA 11 planned treatment interruption arm or continuous ART arm. RNA-based 3' RACE libraries used unique molecular identifiers. Each CDR3 protein is one row after TCRdb ran MiXCR on the 3' RACE reads. The sample records about 89,000 distinct CDR3 sequences, approximately 6.9% being singletons. The specimen was CD45RA+ CD4+ T cells from PBMCs, pooled from several time points, collected from a donor given antiretroviral therapy, either interrupted or continuous. As for subset: naive CD4+ CD45RA+ CD45RO- T cells. These receptors were taken from a pool of human donors with HIV.

This clonotype was recorded many times. V is TRBV5-1 and J is TRBJ2-3; D gene uncertain. CDR1 SGHRS and CDR2 YFSETQ come from the germline V gene. CDR3 size: 17 residues. Deletions cut 2 bases from V and 2 bases from J, with 18 bases between. In DNA, the CDR3 is TGCGCCAGCAGCTTCGCGGTCGGGTCGGACGCCACAGATACGCAGTATTTT. Protein: CASSFAVGSDATDTQYF.

CDR3 residues: CASRRTEGPYEQYF. Here the CDR3 DNA reads TGTGCCAGCAGACGTACAGAGGGGCCCTACGAGCAGTACTTC. J is TRBJ2-7 and V is TRBV27; D possibly uses TRBD1 or TRBD2 (5 bases each). The V end was cut by 6 bases, the J end by 2 bases, with 14 bases between. The CDR3 length is 14 residues. Germline loops: CDR1 MNHEY, CDR2 SMNVEV (reference sequence).

There are a few counts of this clonotype. This chain links TRBV7-3 with TRBJ1-1; possible D gene TRBD1, 6 bases. The ends were cut back, 5 bases at V and 4 bases at J, with 17 bases in the middle. The CDR3 loop spans 15 amino acids. Germline CDR1 reads SGHTA; CDR2 reads FQGTGA. The CDR3 here is CASSIQQGAATEAFF. Written as DNA, the CDR3 is TGTGCCAGCAGCATCCAACAGGGTGCAGCCACTGAAGCTTTCTTT. Variable domain in full (rest from reference TRBV7-3 and TRBJ1-1): GAGVSQTPSNKVTEKGKYVELRCDPISGHTALYWYRQSLGQGPEFLIYFQGTGAADDSGLPNDRFFAVRPEGSVSTLKIQRTERGDSAVYLCASSIQQGAATEAFFGQGTRLTVV.

Many counts were recorded for this clonotype. The chain recombines TRBV28 with TRBJ2-7; TRBD1 matches at 9 bases. Per the germline V gene, CDR1 is MDHEN and CDR2 is SYDVKM. Trimming at V came to 7 bases and at J to 7 bases, leaving 14 bases not matched to a gene. This CDR3 region has 15 residues. CDR3 bases: TGTGCCAGCACTGGAGGAGGGACAGGGCGAAGGGAGCAGTACTTC. Its translation: CASTGGGTGRREQYF. The variable domain in full, with the rest retrieved from reference TRBV28 and TRBJ2-7, is DVKVTQSSRYLVKRTGEKVFLECVQDMDHENMFWYRQDPGLGLRLIYFSYDVKMKEKGDIPEGYSVSREKKERFSLILESASTNQTSMYLCASTGGGTGRREQYFGPGTRLTVT.

The chain joins TRBV30 to TRBJ1-1, with D tentatively TRBD1 (6 bases). CDR3 length: 18 residues. V was pared by 0 bases and J by 3 bases, with 23 bases between. CDR1 is GTSNPN and CDR2 is SVGIG in the germline V gene (reference sequence). The CDR3 is CAWSVQLLRGAKDTEAFF. The CDR3 DNA sequence: TGTGCCTGGAGTGTACAGCTGCTTCGGGGGGCAAAGGACACTGAAGCTTTCTTT. The variable domain in full, with the rest retrieved from reference TRBV30 and TRBJ1-1, is SQTIHQWPATLVQPVGSPLSLECTVEGTSNPNLYWYRQAAGRGLQLLFYSVGIGQISSEVPQNLSASRPQDRQFILSSKKLLLSDSGFYLCAWSVQLLRGAKDTEAFFGQGTRLTVV.